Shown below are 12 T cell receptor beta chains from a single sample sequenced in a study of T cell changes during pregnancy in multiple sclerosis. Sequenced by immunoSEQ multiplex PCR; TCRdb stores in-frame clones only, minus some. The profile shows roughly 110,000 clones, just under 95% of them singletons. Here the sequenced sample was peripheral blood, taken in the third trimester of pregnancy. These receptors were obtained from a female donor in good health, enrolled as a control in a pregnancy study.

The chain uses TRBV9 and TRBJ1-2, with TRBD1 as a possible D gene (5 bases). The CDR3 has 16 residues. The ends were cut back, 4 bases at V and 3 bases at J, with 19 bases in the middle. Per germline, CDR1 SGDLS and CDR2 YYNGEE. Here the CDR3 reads CASSISRDSEDYGYTF. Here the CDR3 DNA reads TGTGCCAGCAGCATCTCTCGCGACAGTGAGGACTATGGCTACACCTTC.

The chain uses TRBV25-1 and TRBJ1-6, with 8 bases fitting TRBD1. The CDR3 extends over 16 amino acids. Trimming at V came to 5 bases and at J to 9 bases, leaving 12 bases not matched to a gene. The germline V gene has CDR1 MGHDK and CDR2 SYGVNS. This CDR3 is CASSSHPQGAGSPLHF. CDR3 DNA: TGTGCCAGCAGTTCCCACCCGCAGGGGGCCGGTTCACCCCTCCACTTT.

This CDR3 is CASSVGGTGDTEAFF. CDR3 DNA sequence: TGTGCCAGCAGCGTAGGTGGGACAGGGGACACTGAAGCTTTCTTT. The chain carries TRBV9 and TRBJ1-1; 10 bases are a match to TRBD1. The CDR3 runs 15 residues. Germline V gene sequence: CDR1 SGDLS, CDR2 YYNGEE. Germline trimming cut 0 bases from V and 3 bases from J; bases unmatched to any gene: 2.

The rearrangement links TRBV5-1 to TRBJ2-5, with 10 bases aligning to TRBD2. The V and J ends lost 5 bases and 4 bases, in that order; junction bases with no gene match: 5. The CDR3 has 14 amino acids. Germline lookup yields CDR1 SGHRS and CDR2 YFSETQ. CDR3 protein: CASSRERGGETQYF. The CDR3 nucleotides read TGCGCCAGCAGTCGGGAGCGGGGGGGAGAGACCCAGTACTTC.

The CDR3 sequence is CASVKDRTNYGYTF. The CDR3 coding sequence is TGTGCCAGCGTAAAAGACAGGACTAACTATGGCTACACCTTC. V gene TRBV6-1 combines with J gene TRBJ1-2; the D gene is possibly TRBD1 (6 bases). The V end was cut by 8 bases, the J end by 0 bases, with 13 bases between. The CDR3 is 14 residues long. Germline CDR1 reads MNHNS; CDR2 reads SASEGT.

CDR3 residues: CASSIEQGAPDGYTF. CDR3 nucleotide sequence: TGTGCCAGTAGTATAGAACAGGGGGCGCCGGATGGCTACACCTTC. The chain uses TRBV19 and TRBJ1-2; TRBD1 aligns across 9 bases. The CDR3 is 15 residues long. The V gene's germline CDR1 is LNHDA and CDR2 SQIVND (reference sequence). J lost 6 bases, V lost 0 bases, and 5 bases had no gene match.

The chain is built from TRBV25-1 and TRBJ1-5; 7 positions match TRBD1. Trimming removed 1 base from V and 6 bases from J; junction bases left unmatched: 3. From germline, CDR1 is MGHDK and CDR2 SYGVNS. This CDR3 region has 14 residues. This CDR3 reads CASSELTGSQPQHF. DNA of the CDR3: TGTGCCAGCAGTGAATTGACAGGGAGTCAGCCCCAGCATTTT. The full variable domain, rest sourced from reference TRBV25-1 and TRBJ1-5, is EADIYQTPRYLVIGTGKKITLECSQTMGHDKMYWYQQDPGMELHLIHYSYGVNSTEKGDLSSESTVSRIRTEHFPLTLESARPSHTSQYLCASSELTGSQPQHFGDGTRLSIL.

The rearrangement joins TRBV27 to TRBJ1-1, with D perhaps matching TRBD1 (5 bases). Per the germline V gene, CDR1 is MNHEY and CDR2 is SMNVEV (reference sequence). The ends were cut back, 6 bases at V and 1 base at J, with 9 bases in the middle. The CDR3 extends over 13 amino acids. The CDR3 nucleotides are TGTGCCAGCAGGTTGCAGGGGAACACTGAAGCTTTCTTT. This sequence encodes CASRLQGNTEAFF.

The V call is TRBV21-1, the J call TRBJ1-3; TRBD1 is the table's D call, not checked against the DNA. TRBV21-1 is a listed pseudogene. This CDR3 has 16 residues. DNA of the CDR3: TGTGCCAGCAGCAGCGAGACTCGGACAGCTGGAAACACCATATATTTT. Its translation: CASSSETRTAGNTIYF.

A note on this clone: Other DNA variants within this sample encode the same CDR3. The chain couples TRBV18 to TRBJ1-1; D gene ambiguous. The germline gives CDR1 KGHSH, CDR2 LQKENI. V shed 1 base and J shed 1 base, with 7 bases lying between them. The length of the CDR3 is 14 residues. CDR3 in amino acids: CASSPQGGNTEAFF. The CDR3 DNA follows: TGTGCCAGCTCACCACAGGGAGGGAACACTGAAGCTTTCTTT.

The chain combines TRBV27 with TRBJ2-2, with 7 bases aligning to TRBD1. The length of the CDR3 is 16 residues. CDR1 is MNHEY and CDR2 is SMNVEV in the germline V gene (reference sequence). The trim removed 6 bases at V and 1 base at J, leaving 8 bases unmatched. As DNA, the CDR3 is TGTGCCAGCAGGACGACAGGGAACTTGAACACCGGGGAGCTGTTTTTT. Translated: CASRTTGNLNTGELFF.

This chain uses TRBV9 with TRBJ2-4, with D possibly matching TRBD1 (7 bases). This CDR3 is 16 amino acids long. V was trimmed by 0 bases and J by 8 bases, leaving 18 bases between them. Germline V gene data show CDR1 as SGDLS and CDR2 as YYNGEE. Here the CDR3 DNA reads TGTGCCAGCAGCGTAGGAAACTCAGGGGGGCGCGACATTCAGTACTTC. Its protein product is CASSVGNSGGRDIQYF.